This passage covers 18 T cell receptor beta chains from one sample sequenced in a study of spatial heterogeneity in lung cancer. The antigens these receptors bind are not known. TCRdb reanalysed the 5' RACE reads using MiXCR and keeps one entry per CDR3 protein. The sample consists of roughly 1,600 distinct CDR3 sequences, approximately 16% of them appearing once. Study-level findings and limits: Expanded alpha and beta TCR counts within tumors tracked tumor mutation counts.

Time point described: sample taken at primary tumor resection. Here the sequenced sample was lung tumor tissue, taken at surgery. Receptor source: a female donor with early-stage non-small cell lung cancer.

This clonotype is medium-sized (0.01 to 0.1%) by share. The genes are TRBV9 and TRBJ2-3; 7 bases are a match to TRBD2. The junction had 8 bases not matched to a gene; V was cut back by 3 bases and J by 1 base. This CDR3 region has 16 residues. Germline values: CDR1 SGDLS, CDR2 YYNGEE. In DNA, the CDR3 is TGTGCCAGCAGCGGTGATACTAGCGTAGGCACAGATACGCAGTATTTT. Protein sequence: CASSGDTSVGTDTQYF.

V gene TRBV7-2 combines with J gene TRBJ2-3; 7 bases are a match to TRBD2. Germline-derived CDR1 and CDR2 are SGHTA and FQGNSA. Germline trimming cut 5 bases from V and 3 bases from J; bases unmatched to any gene: 5. The CDR3 is 14 amino acids. The CDR3 DNA follows: TGTGCCAGCAGCCGAGTCGGGGGGACAGATACGCAGTATTTT. Amino acids: CASSRVGGTDTQYF. Complete variable domain (other parts from reference TRBV7-2 and TRBJ2-3): GAGVSQSPSNKVTEKGKDVELRCDPISGHTALYWYRQSLGQGLEFLIYFQGNSAPDKSGLPSDRFSAERTGGSVSTLTIQRTQQEDSAVYLCASSRVGGTDTQYFGPGTRLTVL.

This clonotype is labeled medium-sized (0.01 to 0.1%). The rearrangement links TRBV7-2 to TRBJ1-1; maybe TRBD1 (6 bases). CDR3 length: 14 amino acids. Looked up from germline, CDR1 is SGHTA and CDR2 is FQGNSA. Trimming removed 4 bases from V and 4 bases from J, with 13 bases in between. DNA for the CDR3: TGTGCCAGCAGCTGGGGGCCGAAGACCACTGAAGCTTTCTTT. Translating gives CASSWGPKTTEAFF.

By proportion, this clonotype is medium-sized (0.01 to 0.1%). This chain joins TRBV28 and TRBJ1-5; D is unclear. Trimming pared 8 bases from V and 0 bases from J, leaving 11 bases between. Per germline, CDR1 MDHEN and CDR2 SYDVKM. The length of the CDR3 is 14 residues. CDR3 bases: TGTGCCAGCTCATCGGGAGTTAGCAATCAGCCCCAGCATTTT. Its translation: CASSSGVSNQPQHF.

Relative to its sample, this clonotype is medium-sized. The chain couples TRBV3-1 to TRBJ2-7; D remains unclear. Deletions cut 4 bases from V and 7 bases from J, with 11 bases between. The CDR3 extends over 12 amino acids. Germline assignment: CDR1 LGHDT and CDR2 YNNKEL (reference sequence). The CDR3 DNA is TGTGCCAGCAGCCGCACCAAGAGGGAGCAGTACTTC. Encoded protein: CASSRTKREQYF.

By proportion, this clonotype is large. The rearrangement uses TRBV3-1 and TRBJ2-7, with D unresolved. V shed 8 bases and J shed 1 base, with 9 bases lying between them. The germline V gene has CDR1 LGHDT and CDR2 YNNKEL (reference sequence). CDR3 length: 12 amino acids. In DNA form, the CDR3 reads TGTGCCAGCGGGATTTTGTCCTACGAGCAGTACTTC. Translating it yields CASGILSYEQYF.

This clonotype was seen a handful of times. The V and J genes are TRBV2 and TRBJ2-3, with D maybe TRBD2 (5 bases). Germline lookup yields CDR1 SNHLY and CDR2 FYNNEI. This CDR3 has 13 amino acids. Trimming stripped 11 bases from V and 5 bases from J, with 17 bases between. The DNA for the CDR3 is TGTGCCGGGAGCCAGATTGAGGGAGATACGCAGTATTTT. Translation: CAGSQIEGDTQYF.

V is TRBV29-1 and J is TRBJ1-1, with D maybe TRBD1 (5 bases). V lost 1 base to trimming and J lost 11 bases, with 14 bases between them. Germline V gene lookup returns CDR1 SQVTM and CDR2 ANQGSEA. The CDR3 has 12 amino acids. The DNA for the CDR3 is TGCAGCGTTGAAGGCGATAGGGGTGGGGCTTTCTTT. Translation gives CSVEGDRGGAFF. Together with reference TRBV29-1 and TRBJ1-1, the CDR3 gives the full variable domain: SAVISQKPSRDICQRGTSLTIQCQVDSQVTMMFWYRQQPGQSLTLIATANQGSEATYESGFVIDKFPISRPNLTFSTLTVSNMSPEDSSIYLCSVEGDRGGAFFGQGTRLTVV.

The chain uses TRBV24-1 and TRBJ2-7; D not resolved. CDR1 and CDR2 (germline): KGHDR, SFDVKD. V was pared by 3 bases and J by 0 bases, with 5 bases between. The CDR3 covers 13 residues. CDR3: CATSDPNSYEQYF. DNA for the CDR3: TGTGCCACCAGTGATCCGAACTCCTACGAGCAGTACTTC.

This clonotype was detected many times. One end of the junction varies from germline; a read error may be responsible. The J gene is TRBJ2-6, the V gene TRBV5-4; D is possibly TRBD1 or TRBD2 (6 bases each). This CDR3 comprises 16 residues. Per germline, CDR1 SGHNT and CDR2 YYREEE (reference sequence). CDR3 DNA sequence: TGTGCCAGCAGCTTTGGGGGGCGCTCTGGGGCCAACGTCCTGATTTTC. This codes for CASSFGGRSGANVLIF.

This rearrangement joins TRBV4-2 to TRBJ2-5; the D is unclear. V lost 0 bases and J 4 bases, leaving 3 bases between the germline ends. CDR3 size: 12 residues. Germline CDR1 reads LGHNA; CDR2 reads YNFKEQ. The CDR3 sequence: CASSQDRETQYF. DNA for the CDR3: TGTGCCAGCAGCCAAGATAGAGAGACCCAGTACTTC.

By frequency in the sample, this clonotype is large. The chain joins TRBV7-8 to TRBJ1-5, with D possibly being TRBD1 (5 bases). Trimming cost V 0 bases and J 1 base, with 7 bases left between them. Germline CDR1 is SGHVS and CDR2 is FQNEAQ. This CDR3 contains 15 residues. CDR3 sequence (DNA): TGTGCCAGCAGCTTAGCGCCAGGGAGCAATCAGCCCCAGCATTTT. Its translation is CASSLAPGSNQPQHF. Combining the CDR3 with reference TRBV7-8 and TRBJ1-5 gives the whole variable domain GAGVSQSPRYKVAKRGQDVALRCDPISGHVSLFWYQQALGQGPEFLTYFQNEAQLDKSGLPSDRFFAERPEGSVSTLKIQRTQQEDSAVYLCASSLAPGSNQPQHFGDGTRLSIL.

This clonotype was observed a handful of times. The genes are TRBV7-9 and TRBJ2-3; tentatively, D is TRBD1 or TRBD2 (6 bases each). CDR3 length equals 14 residues. CDR1 is SEHNR and CDR2 is FQNEAQ in the germline V gene (reference sequence). Between the trimmed V and J ends, which lost 1 base and 7 bases, there was a span of 12 bases. The CDR3 DNA sequence: TGTGCCAGCAGCTTAGATCGGGGGCCGAATACGCAGTATTTT. Its protein product is CASSLDRGPNTQYF. Looking up the rest from reference TRBV7-9 and TRBJ2-3 gives the full variable domain: DTGVSQNPRHKITKRGQNVTFRCDPISEHNRLYWYRQTLGQGPEFLTYFQNEAQLEKSRLLSDRFSAERPKGSFSTLEIQRTEQGDSAMYLCASSLDRGPNTQYFGPGTRLTVL.

This clonotype is large in the sample. V is TRBV5-1 and J is TRBJ2-2; D is ambiguous. CDR1 is SGHRS, CDR2 YFSETQ, per germline. V gave up 0 bases and J gave up 0 bases, with 9 bases separating them. This CDR3 spans 16 amino acids. CDR3: CASSLVGRANTGELFF. CDR3 nucleotides: TGCGCCAGCAGCTTGGTAGGCCGGGCGAACACCGGGGAGCTGTTTTTT.

The CDR3 spells CASSLGQGKGYTF. CDR3 bases: TGCGCCAGCAGCCTTGGACAGGGGAAGGGCTACACCTTC. The genes are TRBV5-1 and TRBJ1-2, with TRBD1 identical over 9 bases. Unmatched junction bases numbered 6, after V lost 4 bases and J lost 8 bases. Germline V gene data show CDR1 as SGHRS and CDR2 as YFSETQ. The CDR3 extends over 13 amino acids.

V gene TRBV12-3 or TRBV12-4 combines with J gene TRBJ2-3; either TRBD1 or TRBD2 may supply D (7 bases each). This CDR3 contains 15 residues. V dropped 6 bases and J dropped 5 bases, with 18 bases sitting between them. The CDR3 nucleotides read TGTGCCAGCAGGGCAGGGGGACTAAGCGGAGATACGCAGTATTTT. Amino acids: CASRAGGLSGDTQYF.

Sample share makes this clonotype medium-sized. Possible read error: a much larger clone is one base away. The chain links TRBV11-3 to TRBJ1-1, with a weak D call TRBD1 (5 bases). Germline V gene sequence: CDR1 SGHNT, CDR2 YENEEA. The CDR3 runs to 13 residues. The CDR3 sequence is CASSLAPGTEVFF. CDR3 DNA: TGTGCCAGCAGCTTAGCTCCGGGGACTGAAGTTTTCTTT.

V and J are TRBV11-2 and TRBJ1-4; D is ambiguous. With 5 bases removed from V and 8 bases from J, the gap between germline ends came to 12 bases. The CDR3 runs to 13 residues. Germline CDR1 reads SGHAT; CDR2 reads FQNNGV. CDR3 loop: CASSRGLGEKLFF. The CDR3, as DNA: TGTGCCAGCAGCCGAGGGCTGGGGGAAAAACTGTTTTTT.